This paragraph reports one TCR beta chain. Per the study methods: Amplified reference gene primers provided the basis for estimating nucleated cell counts. Produced via immunoSEQ multiplex PCR; TCRdb's table is partial and in-frame only. That table furnishes V, J and clone size, whereas the DNA furnished D and trimming. The table shows about 270,000 clones, with approximately 81% occurring only once. These data are taken from a study of blood T cell repertoires in COVID-19. For the study at large: The United States, Italy and Spain were the sources of the acute and convalescent COVID-19 samples. Sample material is recorded as cDNA or gDNA derived from T cells, B-cell-depleted T cells, or PBMCs.

The CDR3 length is 15 residues. After removal of 7 bases from V and 5 bases from J, the junction contained 10 bases not matched to a gene. Germline CDR1 MDHEN, CDR2 SYDVKM. This sequence originates from a woman between 18 and 30 years old with acute or convalescent COVID-19. The chain uses TRBV28 and TRBJ1-4; TRBD1 aligns across 7 bases. Material for sequencing was peripheral blood. The CDR3 loop is CASTAGGRGNEKLFF. The CDR3 DNA reads TGTGCCAGCACCGCTGGCGGCAGGGGGAATGAAAAACTGTTTTTT.